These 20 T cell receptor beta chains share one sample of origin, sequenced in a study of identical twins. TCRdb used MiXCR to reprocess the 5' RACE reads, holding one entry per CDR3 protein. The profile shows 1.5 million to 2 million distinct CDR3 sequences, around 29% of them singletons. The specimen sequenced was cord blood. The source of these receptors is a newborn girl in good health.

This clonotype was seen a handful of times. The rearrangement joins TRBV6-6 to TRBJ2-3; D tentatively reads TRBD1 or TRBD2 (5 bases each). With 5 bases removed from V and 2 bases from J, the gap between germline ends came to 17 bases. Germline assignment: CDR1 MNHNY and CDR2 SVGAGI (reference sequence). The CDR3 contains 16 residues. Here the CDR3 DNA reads TGTGCCAGCAGTCAGAGGGGTGAGGGGCACACAGATACGCAGTATTTT. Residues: CASSQRGEGHTDTQYF.

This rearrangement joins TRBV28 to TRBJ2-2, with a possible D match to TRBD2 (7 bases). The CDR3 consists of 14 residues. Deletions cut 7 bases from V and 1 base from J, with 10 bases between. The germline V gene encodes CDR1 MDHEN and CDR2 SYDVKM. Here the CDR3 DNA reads TGTGCCAGCAAGGGAGGGGGGAACACCGGGGAGCTGTTTTTT. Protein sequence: CASKGGGNTGELFF.

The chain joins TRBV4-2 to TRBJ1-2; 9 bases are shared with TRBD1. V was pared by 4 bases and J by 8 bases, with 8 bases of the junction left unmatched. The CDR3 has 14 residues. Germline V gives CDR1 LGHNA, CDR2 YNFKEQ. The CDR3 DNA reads TGTGCCAGCAGCCGGCAAGGGACAGGGAACGGCTACACCTTC. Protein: CASSRQGTGNGYTF.

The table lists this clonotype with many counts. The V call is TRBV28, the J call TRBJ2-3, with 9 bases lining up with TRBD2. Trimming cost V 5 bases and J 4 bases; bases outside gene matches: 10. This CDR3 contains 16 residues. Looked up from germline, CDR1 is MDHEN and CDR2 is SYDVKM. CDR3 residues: CASSRSLAGASDTQYF. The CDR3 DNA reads TGTGCCAGCAGTCGCTCACTAGCGGGCGCATCAGATACGCAGTATTTT.

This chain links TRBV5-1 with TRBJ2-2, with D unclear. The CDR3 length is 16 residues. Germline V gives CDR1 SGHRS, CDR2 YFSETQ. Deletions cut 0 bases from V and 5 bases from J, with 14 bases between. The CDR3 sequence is CASSLVSVFQTGELFF. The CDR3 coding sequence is TGCGCCAGCAGCTTGGTTTCTGTCTTTCAAACCGGGGAGCTGTTTTTT.

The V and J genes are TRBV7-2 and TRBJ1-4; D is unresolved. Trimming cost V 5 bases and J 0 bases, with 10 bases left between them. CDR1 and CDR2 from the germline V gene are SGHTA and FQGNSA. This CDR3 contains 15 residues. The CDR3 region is CASSPRFATNEKLFF. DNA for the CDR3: TGTGCCAGCAGCCCACGGTTCGCAACTAATGAAAAACTGTTTTTT. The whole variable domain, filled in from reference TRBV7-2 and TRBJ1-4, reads GAGVSQSPSNKVTEKGKDVELRCDPISGHTALYWYRQSLGQGLEFLIYFQGNSAPDKSGLPSDRFSAERTGGSVSTLTIQRTQQEDSAVYLCASSPRFATNEKLFFGSGTQLSVL.

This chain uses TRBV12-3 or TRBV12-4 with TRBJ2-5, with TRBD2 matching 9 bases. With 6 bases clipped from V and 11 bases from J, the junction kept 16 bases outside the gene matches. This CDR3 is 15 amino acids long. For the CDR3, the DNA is TGTGCCAGCAGGGAGACTAGCGGTCCGTACAATGAGCAGTACTTC. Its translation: CASRETSGPYNEQYF.

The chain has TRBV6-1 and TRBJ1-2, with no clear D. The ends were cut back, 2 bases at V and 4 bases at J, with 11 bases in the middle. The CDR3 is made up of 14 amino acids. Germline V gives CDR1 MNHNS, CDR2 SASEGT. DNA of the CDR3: TGTGCCAGCAGTGAACACACGGCCAGCTATGGCTACACCTTC. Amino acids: CASSEHTASYGYTF.

The CDR3 sequence is CASSLGLGRQETQYF. CDR3 nucleotide sequence: TGCGCCAGCAGCTTGGGACTCGGCCGCCAAGAGACCCAGTACTTC. The gene calls are TRBV5-1 and TRBJ2-5; D is unclear. V lost 0 bases, J lost 1 base, and 10 bases lay in between. This CDR3 has 15 amino acids. The germline gives CDR1 SGHRS, CDR2 YFSETQ.

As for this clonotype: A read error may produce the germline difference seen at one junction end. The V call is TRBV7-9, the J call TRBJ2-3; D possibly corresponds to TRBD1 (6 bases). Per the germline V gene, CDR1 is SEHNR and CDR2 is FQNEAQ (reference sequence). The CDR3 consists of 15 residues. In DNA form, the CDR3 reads TGTGCCAGCAGCCGGAATACAGGGAGCACGGATACGCAGTATTTT. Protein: CASSRNTGSTDTQYF.

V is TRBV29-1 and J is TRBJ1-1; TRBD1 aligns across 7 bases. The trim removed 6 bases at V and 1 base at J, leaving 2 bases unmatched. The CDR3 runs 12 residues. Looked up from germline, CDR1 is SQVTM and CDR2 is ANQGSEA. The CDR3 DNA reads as TGCAGCGTCCGGGACAGGAACACTGAAGCTTTCTTT. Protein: CSVRDRNTEAFF.

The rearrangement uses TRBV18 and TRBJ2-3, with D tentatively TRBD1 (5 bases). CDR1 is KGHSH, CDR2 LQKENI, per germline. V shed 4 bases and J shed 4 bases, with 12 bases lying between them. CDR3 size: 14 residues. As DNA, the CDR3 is TGTGCCAGCTCACTTCAGGGTTTGGCAGATACGCAGTATTTT. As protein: CASSLQGLADTQYF.

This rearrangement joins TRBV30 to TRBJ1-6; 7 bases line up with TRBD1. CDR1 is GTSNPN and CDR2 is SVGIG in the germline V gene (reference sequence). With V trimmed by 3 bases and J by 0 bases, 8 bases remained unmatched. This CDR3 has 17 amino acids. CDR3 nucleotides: TGTGCCTGGAGGGTCCCGAACAGGGGCTCCTATAATTCACCCCTCCACTTT. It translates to CAWRVPNRGSYNSPLHF. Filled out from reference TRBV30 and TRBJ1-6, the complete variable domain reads SQTIHQWPATLVQPVGSPLSLECTVEGTSNPNLYWYRQAAGRGLQLLFYSVGIGQISSEVPQNLSASRPQDRQFILSSKKLLLSDSGFYLCAWRVPNRGSYNSPLHFGNGTRLTVT.

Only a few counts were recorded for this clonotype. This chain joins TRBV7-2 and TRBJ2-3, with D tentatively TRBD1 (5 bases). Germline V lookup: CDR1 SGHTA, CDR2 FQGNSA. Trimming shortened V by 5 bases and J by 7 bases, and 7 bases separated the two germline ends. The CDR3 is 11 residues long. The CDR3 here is CASSRTYTQYF. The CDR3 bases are TGTGCCAGCAGCCGGACATATACGCAGTATTTT.

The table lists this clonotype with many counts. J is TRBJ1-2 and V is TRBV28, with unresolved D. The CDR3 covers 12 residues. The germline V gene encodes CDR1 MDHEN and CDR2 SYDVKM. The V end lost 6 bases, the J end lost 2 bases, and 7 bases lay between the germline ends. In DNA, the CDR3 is TGTGCCAGCAGCTTCTACAACTATGGCTACACCTTC. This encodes CASSFYNYGYTF.

The CDR3: CASRLTDRGQEQYF. In DNA form, the CDR3 reads TGTGCCAGCAGACTAACCGACAGGGGGCAGGAGCAGTACTTC. The rearrangement joins TRBV28 to TRBJ2-7; 10 bases map to TRBD1. The CDR3 spans 14 residues. Germline trimming cut 6 bases from V and 7 bases from J; bases unmatched to any gene: 9. The germline V gene has CDR1 MDHEN and CDR2 SYDVKM.

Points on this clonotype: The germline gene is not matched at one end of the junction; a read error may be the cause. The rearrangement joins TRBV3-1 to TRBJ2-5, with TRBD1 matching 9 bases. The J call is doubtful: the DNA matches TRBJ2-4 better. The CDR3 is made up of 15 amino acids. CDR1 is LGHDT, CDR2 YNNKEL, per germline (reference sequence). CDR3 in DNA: TGTGCCGGCAGTTCCGGGACAGGGTCTCTAGGCATTCAGTACTTC. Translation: CAGSSGTGSLGIQYF.

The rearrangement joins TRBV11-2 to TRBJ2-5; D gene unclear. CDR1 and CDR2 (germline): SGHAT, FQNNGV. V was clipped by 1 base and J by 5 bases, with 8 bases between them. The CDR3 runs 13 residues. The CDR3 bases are TGTGCCAGCAGCTTAGTCGGAGTCGAGACCCAGTACTTC. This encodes CASSLVGVETQYF.

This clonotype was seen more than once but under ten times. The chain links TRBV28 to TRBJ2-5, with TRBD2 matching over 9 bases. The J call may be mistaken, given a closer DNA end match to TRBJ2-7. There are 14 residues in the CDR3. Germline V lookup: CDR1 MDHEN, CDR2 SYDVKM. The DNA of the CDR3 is TGTGCCAGCAGGGGTAGCGGGAGAGGTTACGAGCAGTACTTC. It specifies CASRGSGRGYEQYF.

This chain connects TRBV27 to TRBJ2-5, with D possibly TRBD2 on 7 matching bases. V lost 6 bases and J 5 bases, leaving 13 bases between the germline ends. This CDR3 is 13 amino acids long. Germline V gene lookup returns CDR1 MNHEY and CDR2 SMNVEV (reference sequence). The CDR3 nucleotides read TGTGCCAGCAGACTTAGGGGGGGGGAGACCCAGTACTTC. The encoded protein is CASRLRGGETQYF.